This entry describes one TCR beta chain. Participants were aged about 18 to 100 years from some 24 US areas. This sample was taken from a study of blood T cell repertoires in COVID-19. Study summary: The United States, Italy and Spain were the sources of the acute and convalescent COVID-19 samples. Nucleic acid was either cDNA or gDNA, and it came from T cells, B-cell-depleted T cells, or PBMCs.

As originally analysed: Amplification of reference gene primers was used by the study to estimate nucleated cell counts. The data were produced by immunoSEQ multiplex PCR, yet TCRdb's version contains in-frame clones alone and is incomplete. Clonal size and the V and J genes are those of that table, whereas D and trimming came from the DNA. Among about 220,000 clones listed, 70% to 85% were seen once. The V gene's germline CDR1 is LGHNA and CDR2 YNFKEQ. This CDR3 has 13 amino acids. With 4 bases removed from V and 4 bases from J, the gap between germline ends came to 7 bases. The receptor's source is a woman aged 55 to 70 who had recovered from COVID-19. This chain connects TRBV4-2 to TRBJ2-2, with a weak D call TRBD2 (6 bases). Sequencing input: PBMCs or T cells enriched from blood (not recorded which). The CDR3 loop reads CASSRGVTGELFF. The CDR3 bases are TGTGCCAGCAGCCGGGGGGTCACCGGGGAGCTGTTTTTT.